The text below deals with one T cell receptor beta chain. This clone appeared a few times. Its antigen remains undetermined. Qualities for individual bases were not recorded, and no much larger clone is one base off. Each collaborating institution followed its own protocols to collect whole blood in K2EDTA tubes. Collaborator samples were shipped for TCRbeta analysis as frozen whole blood, isolated PBMCs, or DNA extracted from either sample type. The data belong to a study of blood T cell repertoires in COVID-19 (dated by TCRdb to 2018 to 2021). In terms of the full investigation: The collaborator samples originated in the United States, Italy and Spain and spanned the acute and convalescent phases of COVID-19. Subjects who had been exposed to COVID-19, were actively infected with it, or had recovered from it provided the deeply sampled blood TCRbeta repertoires that made up the dataset. A de-identified subject ID, COVID-19 status, age in years and sex were almost always included in the sample metadata. HLA class I and class II types, where available, came from metadata supplied by the sample provider rather than from assay-based typing. The repertoires were released in a freely available public database meant as a resource for research on the immune response to SARS-CoV-2. The material from the prospective study consisted of cDNA or gDNA derived from T cells, B-cell-depleted T cells, or PBMCs. The samples were drawn from the first 160 participants of the ongoing ImmuneRACE study and from 950 to 1,500 subjects provided by 6 global collaborators. General conclusions and limits of the study: The quantity of clinical and demographic metadata differed by source and by participant and was supplied without curation.

The immunoSEQ Assay, a bias-controlled multiplex PCR, was used to amplify TCRbeta CDR3 regions from genomic DNA. On the authors' methods: The number of nucleated cells in each sample was estimated from the amplification of reference gene primers within the assay. To quantify the absolute abundance of each unique TCRbeta CDR3 rearrangement, sequence reads were collapsed and filtered. Productive Simpson clonality was computed per sample as the square root of Simpson's diversity index over productive rearrangements. Held by TCRdb, this immuneACCESS table contains in-frame sequences only and omits some clones. Under half of the omission traces to an unresolved V gene where checked; the cause of the rest is unknown. V and J calls and clone size are as listed in that table; D and trimming were resolved from the DNA. The sample includes about 140,000 clones, with around 76% observed a single time. The ten most abundant clones make up less than 4.5% of the sample.

CDR1 SEHNR and CDR2 FQNEAQ were looked up in the germline V gene (reference sequence). The CDR3 covers 14 residues, taking in both the cysteine and the phenylalanine. The sequence is cut down to CDR3 DNA, 42 bases in frame from base 1. V was cut back by 6 bases and J by 6 bases, leaving a gap of 16 bases between them. The chain couples TRBV7-9 to TRBJ2-3, with the identity of the D gene unclear. The clonotype originates from a man in his 60s with acute or convalescent COVID-19. The sequenced sample consisted of peripheral blood. The nucleotides are TGTGCCAGCAGGCTTCAAGCGACTTCCGATACGCAGTATTTT. Its coded protein is CASRLQATSDTQYF.